The 10 T cell receptor beta chains in this list originate from one sample, sequenced in a study of T cells in Graves' hyperthyroidism and ophthalmopathy. Amplification of TCR beta CDR3 regions was performed using RNA transcripts as template. During a first-round RT-PCR of the TCR CDR3, the HTBI primer set was used. TCRdb processed the multiplex PCR reads anew with MiXCR; each CDR3 protein has one entry. The sample comprises 800,000 or so distinct CDR3 sequences, more than 30% of which are singletons, and over 8% rests with the top ten. Sequenced: blood. All receptors derive from a man aged 18 to 29 with Graves' hyperthyroidism.

J is TRBJ2-5 and V is TRBV25-1; 7 bases map to TRBD1. V gave up 5 bases and J gave up 4 bases; unmatched junction bases: 10. Germline CDR1 is MGHDK and CDR2 is SYGVNS. This CDR3 has 15 residues. This chain's CDR3 is CASSYTRQGIETQYF. Here the CDR3 DNA reads TGTGCCAGCAGTTACACGCGACAGGGAATAGAGACCCAGTACTTC.

This clonotype appeared many times. The V call is TRBV29-1, the J call TRBJ2-5; TRBD2 might be the D (6 bases). Germline V gene lookup returns CDR1 SQVTM and CDR2 ANQGSEA. Trimming stripped 7 bases from V and 7 bases from J, with 13 bases between. This CDR3 is 11 amino acids long. CDR3 sequence: CSGLTGGTQYF. DNA of the CDR3: TGCAGCGGCCTGACCGGGGGGACCCAGTACTTC.

In its sample, this clonotype was seen many times. V is TRBV29-1 and J is TRBJ2-7; D not certain. Between the trimmed V and J ends, which lost 2 bases and 3 bases, there was a span of 8 bases. Germline V lookup: CDR1 SQVTM, CDR2 ANQGSEA. The CDR3 has 12 amino acids. Here the CDR3 DNA reads TGCAGCGTTGAAAGTTCCAGCTACGAGCAGTACTTC. Translation gives CSVESSSYEQYF.

This clonotype was seen at least ten times. The chain has TRBV10-3 and TRBJ1-1; D uncertain. Trimming pared 2 bases from V and 3 bases from J, leaving 10 bases between. CDR1 is ENHRY and CDR2 is SYGVKD in the germline V gene. CDR3 length: 14 amino acids. Here the CDR3 reads CAISETRGDTEAFF. CDR3 sequence (DNA): TGTGCCATCAGTGAGACGAGAGGTGACACTGAAGCTTTCTTT.

This clonotype was counted at least ten times. The chain joins TRBV19 to TRBJ1-5, with 7 bases matching TRBD1. The length of the CDR3 is 15 residues. The germline V gene has CDR1 LNHDA and CDR2 SQIVND (reference sequence). V gave up 7 bases and J gave up 4 bases; unmatched junction bases: 10. The chain's CDR3 is CASTRRDSLNQPQHF. The CDR3 DNA reads TGTGCCAGTACCCGCCGGGACAGCTTAAATCAGCCCCAGCATTTT.

A few counts support this clonotype. The gene calls are TRBV9 and TRBJ1-1, with D uncertain. The germline V and J ends were trimmed by 3 bases and 6 bases, with 9 bases remaining between them. The length of the CDR3 is 12 residues. CDR1 and CDR2 from the germline V gene are SGDLS and YYNGEE. The CDR3 here is CASSGSSPEAFF. CDR3 sequence (DNA): TGTGCCAGCAGCGGCTCGAGTCCTGAAGCTTTCTTT.

There are a few counts of this clonotype. This chain connects TRBV12-5 to TRBJ2-7; D is uncertain. The CDR3 is 11 amino acids. Germline V lookup: CDR1 LGHNT, CDR2 FRNRAP. Between the trimmed V and J ends, which lost 1 base and 2 bases, there was a span of 0 bases. CDR3 DNA sequence: TGTGCTAGTGGTTTGGCCTACGAGCAGTACTTC. Translating gives CASGLAYEQYF.

This clonotype was picked up many times. The chain carries TRBV20-1 and TRBJ1-1; a weak D match, TRBD1 (5 bases). The CDR3 has 10 amino acids. Per the germline V gene, CDR1 is DFQATT and CDR2 is SNEGSKA (reference sequence). CDR3 sequence (DNA): TGCACCCTTCGGTGGGACCAAGCTTTCTTT. It encodes CTLRWDQAFF.

J is TRBJ2-7 and V is TRBV10-1, with no clear D. The CDR3 has 13 residues. CDR1 is WNHNN and CDR2 is SYGVQD in the germline V gene (reference sequence). The V and J ends lost 0 bases and 3 bases respectively, with 6 bases between them. In DNA, the CDR3 is TGCGCCAGCAGTGAGTCCCCAGGCTACGAGCAGTACTTC. This gives the protein CASSESPGYEQYF.

This clonotype was seen at least ten times. The CDR3 reads CAISEWWMEGSSGNTIYF. CDR3 DNA: TGTGCCATCAGTGAGTGGTGGATGGAGGGGAGCTCTGGAAACACCATATATTTT. The chain has TRBV10-3 and TRBJ1-3, with D possibly TRBD1 on 5 matching bases. The V gene lost 1 base and the J gene lost 0 bases, with 16 bases spanning the gap. This CDR3 is 18 amino acids long. Germline V gives CDR1 ENHRY, CDR2 SYGVKD.